Listed below are T cell receptor beta chains from one sample, sequenced in a study of cytomegalovirus exposure and HLA in healthy donors. This table comes from immunoSEQ multiplex PCR, and its TCRdb copy is limited to in-frame clones, with some not included. The repertoire has 100,000 to 150,000 clones, over 75% of them found once; the top ten carry around 13%. The material sequenced was PBMCs. The receptor set was obtained from a woman in her thirties or forties in good health and CMV-seropositive. Each CDR3 is given with its conserved first and last residue. Each record gives: D gene, J gene, V gene, clone size, CDR3 protein, CDR3 DNA. The D gene is left open where the match is weak. A clone size is listed for some rows: how often the clone was seen (once, few, many), or a class if it is expanded.

d_call: TRBD1
j_call: TRBJ2-7
v_call: TRBV9
clone_size: once
cdr3_aa: CASSRDRDFSYEQYF
cdr3_nt: TGTGCCAGCAGCCGGGACAGGGACTTCTCCTACGAGCAGTACTTC

d_call: NA
j_call: TRBJ2-7
v_call: TRBV6-1
clone_size: few
cdr3_aa: CASSEGRQGTGEQYF
cdr3_nt: TGTGCCAGCAGTGAAGGTCGGCAGGGAACTGGCGAGCAGTACTTC

d_call: NA
j_call: TRBJ1-1
v_call: TRBV5-1
clone_size: NA
cdr3_aa: CASSLEPGEAFF
cdr3_nt: TGCGCCAGCAGCTTGGAGCCCGGTGAAGCTTTCTTT

d_call: NA
j_call: TRBJ1-6
v_call: TRBV11-1
clone_size: NA
cdr3_aa: CASSRDREIHSPLHF
cdr3_nt: TGTGCCAGCAGCCGGGATCGAGAGATACATTCACCCCTCCACTTT

d_call: TRBD1
j_call: TRBJ2-7
v_call: TRBV5-1
clone_size: NA
cdr3_aa: CASKSGDREYEQYF
cdr3_nt: TGCGCCAGCAAGTCCGGGGACAGGGAATACGAGCAGTACTTC

d_call: TRBD1
j_call: TRBJ1-5
v_call: TRBV28
clone_size: NA
cdr3_aa: CASRLGQDYQPQHF
cdr3_nt: TGTGCCAGCAGATTGGGACAGGACTATCAGCCCCAGCATTTT

d_call: NA
j_call: TRBJ2-1
v_call: TRBV6-4
clone_size: NA
cdr3_aa: CASSTSSPGRFDNEQFF
cdr3_nt: TGTGCCAGCAGTACATCGTCCCCCGGGAGATTTGACAATGAGCAGTTCTTC

d_call: NA
j_call: TRBJ2-2
v_call: TRBV15
clone_size: NA
cdr3_aa: CATSRGGAGGNTGELFF
cdr3_nt: TGTGCCACCAGCAGAGGCGGGGCAGGGGGGAACACCGGGGAGCTGTTTTTT

d_call: NA
j_call: TRBJ1-4
v_call: TRBV5-1
clone_size: NA
cdr3_aa: CASSGGQMGEKLFF
cdr3_nt: TGCGCCAGCAGCGGTGGACAGATGGGGGAAAAACTGTTTTTT

d_call: NA
j_call: TRBJ2-7
v_call: TRBV27
clone_size: few
cdr3_aa: CASSPSAVTSYEQYF
cdr3_nt: TGTGCCAGCAGTCCCTCGGCGGTGACCTCCTACGAGCAGTACTTC

d_call: TRBD1
j_call: TRBJ2-1
v_call: TRBV5-1
clone_size: NA
cdr3_aa: CASSTRTGGYNEQFF
cdr3_nt: TGCGCCAGCAGCACAAGGACAGGGGGGTACAATGAGCAGTTCTTC

d_call: TRBD1
j_call: TRBJ2-7
v_call: TRBV2
clone_size: NA
cdr3_aa: CATGQGAEQYF
cdr3_nt: TGTGCCACGGGACAGGGGGCTGAGCAGTACTTC

d_call: NA
j_call: TRBJ1-5
v_call: TRBV29-1
clone_size: NA
cdr3_aa: CSVEVGGQQPQHF
cdr3_nt: TGCAGCGTTGAAGTGGGGGGTCAACAGCCCCAGCATTTT

d_call: NA
j_call: TRBJ1-6
v_call: TRBV7-9
clone_size: NA
cdr3_aa: CASSLARDSPLHF
cdr3_nt: TGTGCCAGCAGCTTAGCGCGAGATTCACCCCTCCACTTT

d_call: NA
j_call: TRBJ2-2
v_call: TRBV5-1
clone_size: NA
cdr3_aa: CASSLASGGELFF
cdr3_nt: TGCGCCAGCAGCCTAGCGTCCGGCGGGGAGCTGTTTTTT

d_call: TRBD1
j_call: TRBJ1-5
v_call: TRBV6-5
clone_size: NA
cdr3_aa: CASSLDRVQPQHF
cdr3_nt: TGTGCCAGCAGCCTGGACAGGGTCCAGCCCCAGCATTTT

d_call: NA
j_call: TRBJ2-1
v_call: TRBV27
clone_size: NA
cdr3_aa: CASSRDFSSYNEQFF
cdr3_nt: TGTGCCAGCTCCCGGGACTTTAGCTCCTACAATGAGCAGTTCTTC